This T cell receptor (beta chain) was recovered during a study of blood T cell repertoires in COVID-19. Study at large: From T cells, B-cell-depleted T cells, or PBMCs came the material, which was cDNA or gDNA.

Recruitment covered about two dozen US areas and drew participants whose ages spanned roughly 18 to 100 years. Original processing methods: Reference gene primer amplification gave nucleated cell count estimates. The data were produced by immunoSEQ multiplex PCR, yet TCRdb's version contains in-frame clones alone and is incomplete. V, J and clone size are those of that table, while D and trimming were read from the DNA. The sample yields approximately 220,000 clones, 70% to 90% seen once. From germline, CDR1 is MNHEY and CDR2 SMNVEV (reference sequence). The CDR3 extends over 14 amino acids. V gave up 5 bases and J gave up 4 bases; unmatched junction bases: 2.

This sequence originates from a middle-aged woman with acute COVID-19. The sample comprised PBMCs or T cells enriched from blood (not recorded which). This chain uses TRBV27 with TRBJ2-5, with TRBD2 matching over 12 bases. CDR3 amino acids: CASSGGLAGETQYF. DNA for the CDR3: TGTGCCAGCAGTGGGGGACTAGCGGGAGAGACCCAGTACTTC.